The T cell receptor beta chain described here comes from a study of T cell responses to AZD1222 COVID-19 vaccine. This CDR3 region has 18 residues. V shed 2 bases and J 4 bases; nucleotides not matched to a gene: 11. CDR1 is SGHRS and CDR2 is YFSETQ in the germline V gene. The method was immunoSEQ multiplex PCR; TCRdb's version includes in-frame clones alone and lacks a portion of them. This sample has about 130,000 clones; just over 85% occur once, and the top ten carry around 24%. The TCR originated in an adult in good health. The sample here was peripheral blood, taken on day 0 of AZD1222 vaccination. The chain employs TRBV5-1 and TRBJ2-2; TRBD1 matches 10 bases. The CDR3 DNA reads TGCGCCAGCAGCTTAACTTTCCGACAGGGGGCGGGCACCGGGGAGCTGTTTTTT. It translates to CASSLTFRQGAGTGELFF.